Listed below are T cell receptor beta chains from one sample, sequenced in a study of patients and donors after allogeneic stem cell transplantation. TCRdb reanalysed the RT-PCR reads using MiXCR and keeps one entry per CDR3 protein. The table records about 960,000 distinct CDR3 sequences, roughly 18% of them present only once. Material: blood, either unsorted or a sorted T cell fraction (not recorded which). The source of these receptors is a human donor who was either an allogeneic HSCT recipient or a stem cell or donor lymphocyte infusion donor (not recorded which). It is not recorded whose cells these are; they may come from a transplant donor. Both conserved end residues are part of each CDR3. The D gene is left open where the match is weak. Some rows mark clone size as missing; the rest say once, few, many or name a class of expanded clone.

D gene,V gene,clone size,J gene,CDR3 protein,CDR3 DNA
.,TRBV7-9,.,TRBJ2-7,CASSRSWRDGYEQYF,TGTGCCAGCAGCCGATCGTGGCGGGACGGCTACGAGCAGTACTTC
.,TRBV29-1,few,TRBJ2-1,CSVVRGRSYNEQFF,TGCAGCGTTGTGAGGGGACGCTCCTACAATGAGCAGTTCTTC
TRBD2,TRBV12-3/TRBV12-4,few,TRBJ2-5,CASSPSGGGTQYF,TGTGCCAGCAGTCCTAGCGGGGGAGGGACCCAGTACTTC
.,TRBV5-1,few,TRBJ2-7,CASSLDSGGPLYEQYF,TGCGCCAGCAGCTTGGATTCGGGGGGCCCATTATACGAGCAGTACTTC
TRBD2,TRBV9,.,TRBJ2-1,CASSVGQGSTSGGAKQFF,TGTGCCAGCAGCGTAGGACAGGGGTCGACTAGCGGGGGGGCCAAGCAGTTCTTC
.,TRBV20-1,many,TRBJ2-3,CSAPVDRADTQYF,TGCAGCGCTCCGGTGGATAGGGCAGATACGCAGTATTTT
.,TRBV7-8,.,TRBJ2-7,CASSLPQGPRGHEQYF,TGTGCCAGCAGCTTACCCCAGGGACCCAGAGGGCACGAGCAGTACTTC
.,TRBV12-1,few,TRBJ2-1,CATWTSGSIYEQFF,TGTGCCACCTGGACTAGCGGGAGTATTTATGAGCAGTTCTTC
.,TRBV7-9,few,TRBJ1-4,CASIILVPKLFF,TGTGCCAGCATTATACTCGTCCCGAAACTGTTTTTT
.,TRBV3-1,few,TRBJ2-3,CASSHPADTQYF,TGTGCCAGCAGCCACCCAGCGGATACGCAGTATTTT
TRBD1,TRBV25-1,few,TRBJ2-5,CASSEYRTGGQETQYF,TGTGCCAGCAGTGAATACCGGACAGGGGGCCAAGAGACCCAGTACTTC
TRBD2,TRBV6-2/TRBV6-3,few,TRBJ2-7,CAPLRGFRDEQYF,TGTGCCCCACTGCGGGGGTTCAGAGACGAGCAGTACTTC
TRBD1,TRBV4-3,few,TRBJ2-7,CASSHARTGTGHYEQYF,TGCGCCAGCAGCCACGCTAGGACAGGAACGGGCCACTACGAGCAGTACTTC
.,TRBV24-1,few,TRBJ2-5,CATSDRADRAGETQYF,TGTGCCACCAGTGATCGAGCCGACCGCGCCGGGGAGACCCAGTACTTC
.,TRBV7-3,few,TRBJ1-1,CASSSNSQPNTEAFF,TGTGCCAGCAGCTCGAACAGCCAGCCGAACACTGAAGCTTTCTTT
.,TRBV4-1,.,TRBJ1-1,CASSPHIGQPEAFF,TGCGCCAGCAGCCCACATATAGGCCAGCCTGAAGCTTTCTTT
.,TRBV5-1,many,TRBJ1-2,CASSLEKGMHYGYTF,TGCGCCAGCAGCTTGGAGAAGGGGATGCACTATGGCTACACCTTC
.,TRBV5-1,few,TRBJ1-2,CASSLAERANYGYTF,TGCGCCAGCAGCTTGGCGGAGAGGGCTAACTATGGCTACACCTTC
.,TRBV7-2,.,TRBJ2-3,CASSSRRTNPDTQYF,TGTGCCAGCAGCTCCCGAAGGACTAACCCAGATACGCAGTATTTT
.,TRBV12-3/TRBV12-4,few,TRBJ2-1,CASSQDGYRQFF,TGTGCCAGCAGCCAAGACGGGTACCGCCAGTTCTTC
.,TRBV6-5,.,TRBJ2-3,CASSLDTMGLDTQYF,TGTGCCAGCAGTTTGGACACGATGGGTTTAGATACGCAGTATTTT
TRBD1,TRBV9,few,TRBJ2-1,CASSSRSGTGEYNEQFF,TGTGCCAGCAGCTCACGCTCCGGGACAGGGGAGTACAATGAGCAGTTCTTC
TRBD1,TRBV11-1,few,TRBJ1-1,CASTFTDRTDTEAFF,TGTGCCAGCACCTTCACGGACAGGACGGACACTGAAGCTTTCTTT
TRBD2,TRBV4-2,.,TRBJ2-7,CASSQVGGSGMYYEQYF,TGTGCCAGCAGCCAAGTAGGGGGTAGCGGGATGTACTACGAGCAGTACTTC
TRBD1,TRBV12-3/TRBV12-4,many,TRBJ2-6,CASSPRQGSGANVLTF,TGTGCCAGCAGTCCCAGACAGGGGTCTGGGGCCAACGTCCTGACTTTC
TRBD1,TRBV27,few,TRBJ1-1,CASSPHRGRMNTEAFF,TGTGCCAGCAGTCCCCACAGGGGACGGATGAACACTGAAGCTTTCTTT
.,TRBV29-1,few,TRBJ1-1,CSTSMWGVNTEAFF,TGCAGCACCTCAATGTGGGGGGTGAACACTGAAGCTTTCTTT
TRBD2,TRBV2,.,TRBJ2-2,CASEPTSGRTGELFF,TGTGCCAGCGAACCCACTAGCGGGAGGACCGGGGAGCTGTTTTTT
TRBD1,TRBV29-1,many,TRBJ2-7,CSVLGGTGYYEQYF,TGCAGCGTCCTAGGGGGGACAGGGTACTACGAGCAGTACTTC
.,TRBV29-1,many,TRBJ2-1,CSVAHTDEQFF,TGCAGCGTTGCACATACGGATGAGCAGTTCTTC
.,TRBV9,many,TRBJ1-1,CASGGAEAFF,TGTGCCAGCGGTGGGGCTGAAGCTTTCTTT
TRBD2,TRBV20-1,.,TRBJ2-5,CSATTSGKETQYF,TGCAGTGCCACGACTAGCGGGAAGGAGACCCAGTACTTC
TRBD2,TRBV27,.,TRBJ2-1,CASSSLAGVRNEQFF,TGTGCCAGCAGTTCCCTAGCGGGAGTTCGGAATGAGCAGTTCTTC
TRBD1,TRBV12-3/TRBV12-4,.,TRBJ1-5,CASRSRGKGNQPQHF,TGTGCCAGCAGGTCCAGGGGGAAGGGCAATCAGCCCCAGCATTTT
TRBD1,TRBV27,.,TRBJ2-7,CASRRTGGYEQYF,TGTGCCAGCAGAAGGACAGGGGGCTACGAGCAGTACTTC
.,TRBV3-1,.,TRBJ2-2,CASSQGFPGELFF,TGTGCCAGCAGCCAAGGATTCCCCGGGGAGCTGTTTTTT
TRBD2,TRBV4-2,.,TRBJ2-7,CASSHGTSGVTYEQYF,TGTGCCAGCAGCCACGGTACTAGCGGGGTCACCTACGAGCAGTACTTC